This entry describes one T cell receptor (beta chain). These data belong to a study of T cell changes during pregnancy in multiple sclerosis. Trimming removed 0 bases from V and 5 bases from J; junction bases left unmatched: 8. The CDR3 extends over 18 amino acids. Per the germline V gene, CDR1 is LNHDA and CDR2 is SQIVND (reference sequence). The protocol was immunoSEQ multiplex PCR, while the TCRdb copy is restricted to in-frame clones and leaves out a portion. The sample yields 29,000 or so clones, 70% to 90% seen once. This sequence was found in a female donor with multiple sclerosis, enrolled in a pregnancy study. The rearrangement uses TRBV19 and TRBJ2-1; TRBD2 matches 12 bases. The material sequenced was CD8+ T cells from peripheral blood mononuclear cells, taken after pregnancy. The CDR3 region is CASSIDLLAGGPDNEQFF. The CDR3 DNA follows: TGTGCCAGTAGTATAGATCTCCTAGCGGGAGGGCCGGACAATGAGCAGTTCTTC.